This TCR beta chain was recovered during a study of Graves' ophthalmopathy and Graves' hyperthyroidism. Study-wide results and caveats: Among expanded thyroid clonotypes above 0.001 frequency, most also occurred in blood.

Having ophthalmopathy, the donors showed moderate-to-severe activity, CAS ≥3 and NOSPECS ≥4, with disease lasting under 3 months. Isolation of PBMCs was performed using roughly 10 ml of fresh peripheral blood. RNA transcripts yielded amplified TCR beta CDR3 regions. RT-PCR was first run with HTBI primers, then multiplex PCR in a second round. Via MiXCR, TCRdb re-called the multiplex PCR reads, giving one row per CDR3 protein. In the table there are around 660,000 distinct CDR3 sequences, over 40% of which are singletons. Points on this clonotype: Its antigen is not identified.

V lost 0 bases, J lost 6 bases, and 8 bases stayed unmatched. The CDR3 runs 17 residues. Germline V lookup: CDR1 SGHVS, CDR2 FQNEAQ. This chain connects TRBV7-8 to TRBJ2-3; 11 bases agree with TRBD2. The sequence was obtained from an adult man with Graves' ophthalmopathy. Sequenced: peripheral blood. This CDR3 reads CASSLANSGRAFDTQYF. The CDR3 DNA sequence: TGTGCCAGCAGCTTAGCGAATAGCGGGAGGGCCTTCGATACGCAGTATTTT.